Below, 27 T cell receptor beta chains from the same sample are listed, as sequenced in a study of T cells in Graves' hyperthyroidism and ophthalmopathy. It was RNA transcripts that yielded the amplified TCR beta CDR3 regions. TCR CDR3 underwent first-round RT-PCR with the HTBI primer set. MiXCR, run by TCRdb on the multiplex PCR reads, gives a single entry per CDR3 protein. The sample includes hundreds of thousands of distinct CDR3 sequences, 35% to 55% seen only once; the top ten take 8.2%. Specimen: peripheral blood or thyroid tissue (not recorded which). These receptors originate from a young woman with Graves' hyperthyroidism.

This chain joins TRBV2 and TRBJ1-1; the D is unclear. Germline V CDR1 and CDR2: SNHLY, FYNNEI. This CDR3 has 13 amino acids. The ends were cut back, 5 bases at V and 2 bases at J, with 9 bases in the middle. CDR3 protein: CASSWPGNTEAFF. CDR3 DNA sequence: TGTGCCAGCAGTTGGCCGGGAAACACTGAAGCTTTCTTT.

The chain couples TRBV7-2 to TRBJ1-1, with D unclear. Germline loops: CDR1 SGHTA, CDR2 FQGNSA. The CDR3 is 16 residues long. V lost 1 base and J 0 bases, leaving 12 bases between the germline ends. CDR3 DNA sequence: TGTGCCAGCAGCTTAGAAGGGCCGACTATGAACACTGAAGCTTTCTTT. Its protein is CASSLEGPTMNTEAFF.

This clonotype was seen at least ten times. The chain is built from TRBV10-3 and TRBJ2-7; the D is unclear. Germline V gene lookup returns CDR1 ENHRY and CDR2 SYGVKD. Trimming took 4 bases from V and 5 from J, leaving 12 bases between them. The CDR3 extends over 13 amino acids. CDR3 region: CAISALGSDEQYF. Here the CDR3 DNA reads TGTGCCATCAGTGCCCTAGGATCGGACGAGCAGTACTTC.

This sequence joins TRBV7-9 and TRBJ1-1; D gene uncertain. Germline CDR1 is SEHNR and CDR2 is FQNEAQ (reference sequence). Trimming removed 5 bases from V and 3 bases from J, with 10 bases in between. This CDR3 spans 13 amino acids. The CDR3 coding sequence is TGTGCCAGCAGCAGGACGGTGGACACTGAAGCTTTCTTT. Amino acids: CASSRTVDTEAFF.

This chain uses TRBV12-3 or TRBV12-4 with TRBJ2-2; 10 positions match TRBD1. The CDR3 loop spans 15 amino acids. The junction had 6 bases not matched to a gene; V was cut back by 6 bases and J by 5 bases. Written as DNA, the CDR3 is TGTGCCAGCAGCGTCCGGGACAGGGGAACCGGGGAGCTGTTTTTT. It specifies CASSVRDRGTGELFF.

V gene TRBV14 combines with J gene TRBJ1-2; the D is unclear. The CDR3 covers 14 residues. The germline V gene encodes CDR1 SGHDN and CDR2 FVKESK. The ends were cut back, 5 bases at V and 3 bases at J, with 13 bases in the middle. CDR3 DNA sequence: TGTGCCAGCAGCACGGCGACCGGACACTATGGCTACACCTTC. Its protein is CASSTATGHYGYTF.

This sequence joins TRBV25-1 and TRBJ1-2; TRBD1 agrees at 8 bases. With V trimmed by 8 bases and J by 12 bases, 14 bases remained unmatched. Per the germline V gene, CDR1 is MGHDK and CDR2 is SYGVNS. The CDR3 extends over 13 amino acids. The CDR3 bases are TGTGCCAGCTCCCCGACGTCCGGGACAGGAGACACCTTC. It yields the protein CASSPTSGTGDTF.

This sequence joins TRBV6-5 and TRBJ1-1; possibly TRBD1 for D (6 bases). This CDR3 comprises 18 residues. Germline CDR1 MNHEY, CDR2 SVGAGI. The ends were cut back, 5 bases at V and 0 bases at J, with 22 bases in the middle. This chain's CDR3 is CASSPGGVGGFMNTEAFF. The DNA for the CDR3 is TGTGCCAGCAGTCCCGGGGGCGTAGGCGGGTTCATGAACACTGAAGCTTTCTTT.

The chain carries TRBV2 and TRBJ1-5; TRBD1 is a possible D gene (5 bases). The CDR3 is 13 residues long. Germline lookup yields CDR1 SNHLY and CDR2 FYNNEI. V shed 5 bases and J shed 7 bases, with 12 bases lying between them. The DNA of the CDR3 is TGTGCCAGCAGTTTCGGGACGGGGCAGCCCCAGCATTTT. Translation gives CASSFGTGQPQHF.

This clonotype was found once. V and J are TRBV25-1 and TRBJ1-2; D might be TRBD1 (6 bases). V lost 4 bases, J lost 6 bases, and 21 bases lay in between. Germline-derived CDR1 and CDR2 are MGHDK and SYGVNS. The CDR3 covers 16 residues. The CDR3 loop is CASSARDSTGANGYTF. The DNA for the CDR3 is TGTGCCAGCAGTGCTAGAGATAGTACGGGGGCGAATGGCTACACCTTC.

This clonotype was counted between two and nine times. The rearrangement links TRBV2 to TRBJ1-4, with D perhaps TRBD1 (5 bases). The CDR3 runs to 16 residues. Germline values: CDR1 SNHLY, CDR2 FYNNEI. V shed 6 bases and J shed 6 bases, with 20 bases lying between them. Here the CDR3 DNA reads TGTGCCAGCAGGCCCATAGACAGCGAGACGGATGAAAAACTGTTTTTT. As protein: CASRPIDSETDEKLFF.

CDR3 residues: CASSEPRGGEKLFF. The CDR3 nucleotides read TGTGCCAGCAGTGAACCCAGGGGGGGGGAAAAACTGTTTTTT. This chain connects TRBV2 to TRBJ1-4, with 7 nucleotides matching TRBD1. Per germline, CDR1 SNHLY and CDR2 FYNNEI. The CDR3 is made up of 14 amino acids. V shed 2 bases, J shed 8 bases, and the junction held 5 bases outside the gene matches.

This clonotype was observed at least ten times. This chain links TRBV24-1 with TRBJ2-7; D gene uncertain. The V gene's germline CDR1 is KGHDR and CDR2 SFDVKD. Trimming cost V 5 bases and J 7 bases, with 17 bases left between them. This CDR3 region has 14 residues. The CDR3 spells CATSAQTRSWEQYF. CDR3 DNA sequence: TGTGCCACCAGTGCCCAGACCCGGTCATGGGAGCAGTACTTC.

The chain combines TRBV25-1 with TRBJ1-6; tentatively, D is TRBD1 (5 bases). CDR3 length equals 13 residues. Germline V gene lookup returns CDR1 MGHDK and CDR2 SYGVNS. The CDR3 bases are TGTGCTAGGCGCGGGGCTGAAAATTCACCCCTCCACTTT. It yields the protein CARRGAENSPLHF.

This CDR3 reads CASGQTETQYF. DNA for the CDR3: TGTGCCAGCGGACAAACTGAGACCCAGTACTTC. The genes are TRBV7-6 and TRBJ2-5; D possibly corresponds to TRBD1 (5 bases). V shed 8 bases and J shed 5 bases, with 9 bases lying between them. The CDR3 contains 11 residues. Looked up from germline, CDR1 is SGHVS and CDR2 is FNYEAQ. Full variable domain (remainder filled in from reference TRBV7-6 and TRBJ2-5): GAGVSQSPRYKVTKRGQDVALRCDPISGHVSLYWYRQALGQGPEFLTYFNYEAQQDKSGLPNDRFSAERPEGSISTLTIQRTEQRDSAMYRCASGQTETQYFGPGTRLLVL.

This clonotype showed up just a few times. V is TRBV29-1 and J is TRBJ1-5; D gene uncertain. The CDR3 has 15 residues. Trimming stripped 8 bases from V and 0 bases from J, with 17 bases between. Per germline, CDR1 SQVTM and CDR2 ANQGSEA. CDR3 loop: CSSYSAPLSNQPQHF. For the CDR3, the DNA is TGCAGCAGTTATTCGGCGCCTCTTAGCAATCAGCCCCAGCATTTT.

The rearrangement links TRBV15 to TRBJ2-5; 7 bases map to TRBD2. The germline V gene encodes CDR1 LNHNV and CDR2 YYDKDF (reference sequence). The CDR3 runs 15 residues. After removal of 0 bases from V and 4 bases from J, the junction contained 5 bases not matched to a gene. As DNA, the CDR3 is TGTGCCACCAGCAGAGAGGCGGGAGCAGCAGAGACCCAGTACTTC. It codes for CATSREAGAAETQYF.

In its sample, this clonotype was seen a few times. This chain links TRBV12-3 or TRBV12-4 with TRBJ1-4; 8 bases align to TRBD1. After removal of 6 bases from V and 5 bases from J, the junction contained 5 bases not matched to a gene. This CDR3 is 14 amino acids long. In DNA form, the CDR3 reads TGTGCCAGCAGCCGGACAGGGATGAATGAAAAACTGTTTTTT. Its protein product is CASSRTGMNEKLFF.

This chain links TRBV20-1 with TRBJ2-5; the D gene is possibly TRBD2 (6 bases). V was trimmed by 0 bases and J by 2 bases, leaving 10 bases between them. The germline CDR1 and CDR2 sequences are DFQATT and SNEGSKA (reference sequence). The CDR3 totals 14 residues. The CDR3 sequence: CSARDGRQQETQYF. In DNA, the CDR3 is TGCAGTGCTAGAGATGGGAGGCAGCAAGAGACCCAGTACTTC.

The genes are TRBV2 and TRBJ1-4; the D is unclear. The CDR3 has 15 residues. From germline, CDR1 is SNHLY and CDR2 FYNNEI. Trimming cost V 1 base and J 0 bases, with 6 bases left between them. The CDR3 protein is CASSEGFATNEKLFF. For the CDR3, the DNA is TGTGCCAGCAGTGAAGGGTTTGCAACTAATGAAAAACTGTTTTTT.

The J gene is TRBJ2-2, the V gene TRBV6-2 or TRBV6-3; D remains ambiguous. V shed 3 bases and J shed 6 bases, with 8 bases lying between them. Germline assignment: CDR1 MNHEY and CDR2 SVGEGT. The CDR3 extends over 13 amino acids. The DNA for the CDR3 is TGTGCCAGCAGTTATGGGCTACCCGGGGAGCTGTTTTTT. Amino acids: CASSYGLPGELFF.

This clonotype appeared a single time. The chain joins TRBV7-2 to TRBJ2-1, with a possible D match to TRBD1 (6 bases). V lost 2 bases and J lost 8, with 10 bases in between. This CDR3 region has 13 residues. Germline CDR1 reads SGHTA; CDR2 reads FQGNSA. CDR3 in DNA: TGTGCCAGCAGCTTAAGTGGGGGCCATGAGCAGTTCTTC. Its translation is CASSLSGGHEQFF.

This chain links TRBV7-3 with TRBJ2-7; 10 bases agree with TRBD2. Germline CDR1 and CDR2: SGHTA and FQGTGA. The V segment lost 2 bases and the J segment 3 bases; nucleotides outside the gene matches: 7. This CDR3 contains 16 residues. CDR3 coding DNA: TGTGCCAGCAGCTTAGAAGGGGCTAGCGGGAGCTACGAGCAGTACTTC. It translates to CASSLEGASGSYEQYF.

This rearrangement joins TRBV7-9 to TRBJ1-1; D possibly corresponds to TRBD1 (6 bases). Trimming took 5 bases from V and 1 from J, leaving 17 bases between them. The germline V gene encodes CDR1 SEHNR and CDR2 FQNEAQ (reference sequence). The length of the CDR3 is 16 residues. DNA for the CDR3: TGTGCCAGCAGCCCACAGGGATGGGATAAGAACACTGAAGCTTTCTTT. This encodes CASSPQGWDKNTEAFF.

This rearrangement joins TRBV19 to TRBJ1-2; possibly TRBD1 for D (6 bases). Germline values: CDR1 LNHDA, CDR2 SQIVND (reference sequence). The V end lost 3 bases, the J end lost 8 bases, and 13 bases lay between the germline ends. The CDR3 covers 13 residues. The CDR3 loop is CASSIPTGKGYTF. For the CDR3, the DNA is TGTGCCAGTAGTATCCCAACAGGGAAAGGCTACACCTTC.

There are a few counts of this clonotype. J is TRBJ2-5 and V is TRBV12-3 or TRBV12-4; D possibly corresponds to TRBD2 (5 bases). Trimming left V 3 bases short and J 1 base short, with 12 bases between. The CDR3 contains 15 residues. Here the CDR3 DNA reads TGTGCCAGCAGTTTCTATGACTATCCCCAAGAGACCCAGTACTTC. This translates into CASSFYDYPQETQYF.

The rearrangement links TRBV10-3 to TRBJ1-5; TRBD1 matches 8 bases. The CDR3 has 15 amino acids. Losses at the gene ends were 8 bases for V and 0 bases for J; bases not matched to a gene: 6. Germline V gene data show CDR1 as ENHRY and CDR2 as SYGVKD. CDR3 DNA sequence: TGTGCCATCTCAGACAGGGGCTATAGCAATCAGCCCCAGCATTTT. Its protein is CAISDRGYSNQPQHF.